This T cell receptor (beta chain) came from a study of response to subunit inactivated influenza vaccine. In its sample, this clonotype was seen a few times. From the RT-PCR reads, TCRdb called clonotypes with MiXCR, one entry per CDR3 protein. The sample includes 500,000 to 600,000 distinct CDR3 sequences, about 15% of them seen just once. The germline V gene encodes CDR1 SGHTA and CDR2 FQGNSA. There are 15 residues in the CDR3. The V segment lost 1 base and the J segment 12 bases; nucleotides outside the gene matches: 8. The clonotype was recovered from a man aged 45 to 70 who received an inactivated influenza vaccine. This specimen consisted of CD4+ T cells sorted from PBMCs, obtained 23 to 25 months after vaccination. J is TRBJ2-1 and V is TRBV7-2, with 11 bases that match TRBD2. In DNA form, the CDR3 reads TGTGCCAGCAGCTTAGGGCTAGCGGGAGGAGGGGGGCAGTTCTTC. It is translated as CASSLGLAGGGGQFF.